This T cell receptor (beta chain) is from a study of control samples from healthy donors and cancer patients. Germline V CDR1 and CDR2: LGHNA, YSLEER. V shed 2 bases and J 4 bases; nucleotides not matched to a gene: 5. The CDR3 loop spans 15 amino acids. The repertoire was sequenced with immunoSEQ multiplex PCR; TCRdb's copy has only in-frame clones and lacks some. The repertoire holds 84,000 or so clones, with roughly nine tenths as singletons. This sequence was found in a man aged 45-65 years in good health. The sample was blood. The rearrangement links TRBV4-3 to TRBJ2-5; 9 bases fit TRBD2. CDR3 bases: TGCGCCAGCAGCCAAATAGCGGGGGCGGGAGAGACCCAGTACTTC. Its protein product is CASSQIAGAGETQYF.